This is a list of T cell receptor beta chains from one sample in a study of blood T cell repertoires in COVID-19. Clones were read by immunoSEQ multiplex PCR, and TCRdb kept only the in-frame ones, dropping some. Among 250,000 to 300,000 clones listed, roughly nine tenths were seen once. The sequenced material came from PBMCs or T cells enriched from blood (not recorded which). Receptors were obtained from a woman in her thirties or forties who had recovered from COVID-19. Each CDR3 is given with its conserved first and last residue. A D gene is named only where the DNA matches it firmly. Not every row has a clone size; where given, it reads once, few, many or a size class.

clone_size: -
j_call: TRBJ1-2
d_call: TRBD1
v_call: TRBV5-5
cdr3_aa: CASSSTGNYGYTF
cdr3_nt: TGTGCCAGCAGCTCGACAGGGAACTATGGCTACACCTTC

clone_size: -
j_call: TRBJ1-3
d_call: -
v_call: TRBV7-8
cdr3_aa: CASSLGRQGIPGNTIYF
cdr3_nt: TGTGCCAGCAGCTTAGGAAGGCAGGGAATCCCCGGAAACACCATATATTTT

clone_size: -
j_call: TRBJ1-2
d_call: TRBD1
v_call: TRBV28
cdr3_aa: CASSVPGQGTYGYTF
cdr3_nt: TGTGCCAGCAGCGTTCCGGGACAGGGCACCTATGGCTACACCTTC

clone_size: -
j_call: TRBJ1-4
d_call: TRBD1
v_call: TRBV5-1
cdr3_aa: CASSLGPQGGHEKLFF
cdr3_nt: TGCGCCAGCAGCTTGGGTCCACAGGGGGGACATGAAAAACTGTTTTTT

clone_size: -
j_call: TRBJ1-2
d_call: -
v_call: TRBV9
cdr3_aa: CASSGPYGYTF
cdr3_nt: TGTGCCAGCAGCGGGCCCTATGGCTACACCTTC

clone_size: -
j_call: TRBJ2-2
d_call: -
v_call: TRBV24-1
cdr3_aa: CATSAGRNANTGELFF
cdr3_nt: TGTGCCACCAGCGCAGGGCGGAACGCGAACACCGGGGAGCTGTTTTTT

clone_size: -
j_call: TRBJ2-7
d_call: -
v_call: TRBV19
cdr3_aa: CASSNLGTFNEQYF
cdr3_nt: TGTGCCAGTAGCAACCTAGGGACTTTCAACGAGCAGTACTTC

clone_size: -
j_call: TRBJ2-3
d_call: -
v_call: TRBV5-1
cdr3_aa: CASSREAVSTDTQYF
cdr3_nt: TGCGCCAGCAGCCGCGAGGCGGTAAGCACAGATACGCAGTATTTT

clone_size: -
j_call: TRBJ1-2
d_call: -
v_call: TRBV7-9
cdr3_aa: CASKDSSVGGYTF
cdr3_nt: TGTGCCAGCAAAGACAGCTCTGTAGGTGGCTACACCTTC

clone_size: -
j_call: TRBJ2-2
d_call: -
v_call: TRBV7-8
cdr3_aa: CASSRAARTTNTGELFF
cdr3_nt: TGTGCCAGCAGCCGGGCCGCCCGGACAACGAACACCGGGGAGCTGTTTTTT

clone_size: -
j_call: TRBJ1-1
d_call: -
v_call: TRBV12-3/TRBV12-4
cdr3_aa: CASSFTRGGEAFF
cdr3_nt: TGTGCCAGCAGCTTTACTCGAGGCGGTGAAGCTTTCTTT

clone_size: -
j_call: TRBJ1-3
d_call: -
v_call: TRBV30
cdr3_aa: CAWSVGGAAGNTIYF
cdr3_nt: TGTGCCTGGAGTGTCGGGGGGGCGGCTGGAAACACCATATATTTT

clone_size: once
j_call: TRBJ1-2
d_call: -
v_call: TRBV10-2
cdr3_aa: CASSDQGRGYGYTF
cdr3_nt: TGCGCCAGCAGTGACCAGGGGCGCGGCTATGGCTACACCTTC

clone_size: -
j_call: TRBJ1-1
d_call: TRBD1
v_call: TRBV6-6
cdr3_aa: CASSRRGTAFMNTEAFF
cdr3_nt: TGTGCCAGCAGTCGCCGAGGGACAGCCTTCATGAACACTGAAGCTTTCTTT

clone_size: -
j_call: TRBJ1-1
d_call: -
v_call: TRBV5-5
cdr3_aa: CASSLVGSGVNTEAFF
cdr3_nt: TGTGCCAGCAGCTTGGTTGGAAGCGGGGTGAACACTGAAGCTTTCTTT

clone_size: -
j_call: TRBJ2-1
d_call: -
v_call: TRBV10-1
cdr3_aa: CASSVGGALGNEQFF
cdr3_nt: TGCGCCAGCAGTGTTGGCGGGGCCTTGGGGAATGAGCAGTTCTTC

clone_size: -
j_call: TRBJ2-7
d_call: TRBD2
v_call: TRBV28
cdr3_aa: CASSSGGWTQYF
cdr3_nt: TGTGCCAGCAGCTCGGGGGGTTGGACTCAGTACTTC

clone_size: -
j_call: TRBJ2-7
d_call: TRBD2
v_call: TRBV6-2/TRBV6-3
cdr3_aa: CASSRLAGFSGEQYF
cdr3_nt: TGTGCCAGCAGTCGACTAGCGGGATTTTCGGGAGAGCAGTACTTC